Presented here are 3 T cell receptor beta chains from one specimen sequenced in a study of blood T cells in healthy people across ages. A second PCR, run for roughly 6 to 11 cycles, used a sample-barcoded 5' primer plus a J-beta primer mix. TCRdb independently ran MiXCR on the 5' RACE reads; one entry per CDR3 protein. The sample carries under 800,000 distinct CDR3 sequences, roughly 20% recorded once. Material: blood. The receptor source for this set is a man between 70 and 80 years old in good health.

A few counts support this clonotype. The V gene is TRBV4-2, the J gene TRBJ2-2; the D is unclear. The V and J ends lost 2 bases and 0 bases respectively, with 4 bases between them. This CDR3 region has 14 residues. Germline-derived CDR1 and CDR2 are LGHNA and YNFKEQ. DNA of the CDR3: TGTGCCAGCAGCCAACTAGCGAACACCGGGGAGCTGTTTTTT. Translation: CASSQLANTGELFF.

This chain uses TRBV7-2 with TRBJ2-7; D gene unclear. Trimming left V 0 bases short and J 1 base short, with 10 bases between. The CDR3 length is 15 residues. Germline CDR1 and CDR2: SGHTA and FQGNSA. As DNA, the CDR3 is TGTGCCAGCAGCTTAGCGAGGTCTTTATCCTACGAGCAGTACTTC. Translated: CASSLARSLSYEQYF.

CDR3 DNA: TGCAGTGCTAGGCCTGGACAGGGGGCGCAGGCTTTCTTT. Translated: CSARPGQGAQAFF. The chain carries TRBV20-1 and TRBJ1-1; 11 positions agree with TRBD1. This CDR3 is built from 13 residues. The J segment lost 11 bases and the V segment lost 3 bases, leaving 8 bases of the junction unmatched. The germline V gene has CDR1 DFQATT and CDR2 SNEGSKA (reference sequence).